The 5 T cell receptor beta chains below come from one sample, sequenced in a study of immune cell composition in non-small cell lung cancer (dated by TCRdb to 2016 to 2017). The library was built by means of the immunoSEQ multiplex PCR assay. This is the immuneACCESS table as TCRdb keeps it, with only in-frame sequences that have V and J called. A part of the clones is gone; compared with another copy, unresolved V genes explain less than half, and the rest is unexplained. This sample comprises about 2,200 clones, 69% of them detected only once. Clones ranked in the top ten supply around 15% of the sample. Normal lung samples came from the same patient and were non-adjacent lung tissue collected as far from the tumour as possible, with a minimum distance of 3 cm. Sequencing was done on a sample of non-adjacent lung tissue. The receptor set was obtained from a human donor with non-small cell lung cancer.

The chain couples TRBV2 to TRBJ2-5; 9 bases agree with TRBD1. The CDR3 runs to 14 residues. Germline V gives CDR1 SNHLY, CDR2 FYNNEI. V dropped 4 bases and J dropped 5; count of bases not matched to a gene: 5. CDR3 in amino acids: CASSVNRGRETQYF. The CDR3 region has the DNA TGTGCCAGCAGTGTTAACAGGGGGCGTGAGACCCAGTACTTC.

In this sample, this clone turned up once. The chain has TRBV7-2 and TRBJ1-2; 7 positions agree with TRBD1. The V and J ends lost 2 bases and 6 bases, in that order; junction bases with no gene match: 15. Germline-derived CDR1 and CDR2 are SGHTA and FQGNSA. The CDR3 runs 17 residues. DNA for the CDR3: TGTGCCAGCAGCTTAACAACAGGGGAAGCGGGCGGGGATGGCTACACCTTC. Translation gives CASSLTTGEAGGDGYTF.

The chain joins TRBV9 to TRBJ2-5, with TRBD2 as a possible D gene (6 bases). This CDR3 spans 16 amino acids. V lost 0 bases, J lost 7 bases, and 19 bases lay in between. CDR1 is SGDLS, CDR2 YYNGEE, per germline. The CDR3 DNA reads as TGTGCCAGCAGCGTAGAGGAGGGTTATGGAGTGGGGACCCAGTACTTC. It encodes CASSVEEGYGVGTQYF.

V gene TRBV7-3 combines with J gene TRBJ2-3, with 15 bases lining up with TRBD2. In germline, CDR1 is SGHTA, CDR2 FQGTGA. V was clipped by 1 base and J by 2 bases; unmatched bases: 7. This CDR3 contains 19 residues. The CDR3 nucleotides are TGTGCCAGCAGCTTAAGGGTCGGGACTAGCGGGGGGAACACAGATACGCAGTATTTT. Encoded protein: CASSLRVGTSGGNTDTQYF.

The rearrangement joins TRBV4-1 to TRBJ2-3; tentative D call: TRBD1 (7 bases). V lost 1 base to trimming and J lost 1 base, with 15 bases between them. The CDR3 is made up of 17 amino acids. Germline loops: CDR1 MGHRA, CDR2 YSYEKL. The CDR3 protein is CASSQGRGWGGTDTQYF. CDR3 DNA: TGCGCCAGCAGCCAAGGCAGGGGGTGGGGGGGCACAGATACGCAGTATTTT.